These T cell receptor beta chains were read from a single sample in a study of CD8 T cells in Susac syndrome. TCRdb reprocessed the immunoSEQ multiplex PCR reads with MiXCR, giving one entry per CDR3 protein. The sample consists of around 140,000 distinct CDR3 sequences, roughly 95% of them appearing once. The specimen was CD4+ T cells from PBMCs. The receptors originated from a human donor with multiple sclerosis. CDR3s leave out the opening cysteine and the closing phenylalanine or tryptophan.

V gene | CDR3 protein
TRBV5-6 | ASSLGLAVTREQF
TRBV20-1 | SAREDTQGFRGTDTQY
TRBV5-1 | ASSSDRISYEQY
TRBV30 | AWKWTGGPVGGYT
TRBV20-1 | SARKAGSYEQY
TRBV5-1 | ASSFGQGADTQY
TRBV6-5 | ASSYSRDRNQPQH
TRBV6-5 | ASSPLMGNSPLH
TRBV3-1 | ASSQGSGTEAF
TRBV28 | ASRSITSYEQY
TRBV7-9 | ASSSGQGFYNSPLH
TRBV28 | ASSFLTDTQY
TRBV5-4 | ATTAGGGQDTQY
TRBV29-1 | SARQGQAKNIQY
TRBV5-4 | ASSSKLRSGNTEAF
TRBV9 | ASSSFPGQGGEKLF
TRBV9 | ASSVGGHEFEAF
TRBV3-1 | ASSQVQYGELF
TRBV9 | ASSSQGRPQEKLF
TRBV12-3/TRBV12-4 | ASNLARNEQF
TRBV5-4 | ASREAGTTSGANVLT
TRBV5-4 | ASGRTGGADTGELF
TRBV4-3 | ASSQGPGSPLH
TRBV20-1 | SARDSRGGYT
TRBV7-2 | ASSPPGRSDLGYT
TRBV20-1 | SASGGGAGELF
TRBV9 | ASSATSGFQETQY
TRBV6-2/TRBV6-3 | ASSYPGVGEQY
TRBV6-2/TRBV6-3 | ASTRDRATDTQY
TRBV29-1 | SVEQIIGETQY
TRBV24-1 | ATSDRDNEQF
TRBV29-1 | SVQNVAGPTGELF
TRBV18 | ASSPQNLAEDEQY
TRBV27 | ASRGFRGRPYEQY
TRBV3-1 | ASSRTQGSYGYT
TRBV7-9 | ASSLMGLNTEAF
TRBV4-3 | ASSQILKSGTETQY
TRBV3-1 | ASSQDTQSYEQY
TRBV12-3/TRBV12-4 | ASNTRQGAVGYT
TRBV5-1 | ASSLRSTLTYNEQF
TRBV20-1 | SARVAHGTGGNQPQH
TRBV20-1 | SARRLAGPNTGELF
TRBV5-1 | ASSLKAGGAYEQY
TRBV3-1 | ASSPPQRPTGELF
TRBV28 | ASSYSRNYEQY
TRBV5-4 | ASSQTSGFTDTQY
TRBV28 | ASRPGGVNTEAF
TRBV23-1 | ASTRTGSGQPQH
TRBV24-1 | ATSEIGSPGYEQY
TRBV9 | ASSVGGDSYEQY
TRBV9 | ASSPRTEFYEQY
TRBV29-1 | SVAPDVRGGELF
TRBV29-1 | SVGKAGGIYEQY